This TCR beta chain derives from a study of T-cell reconstitution after alpha-beta-depleted transplantation in children. Points from the study as a whole: Expanded graft clones numbering several hundred reportedly gave rise to alpha-beta T cells about two months after transplant.

Preparing the TCRbeta library involved the use of unique molecular identifiers. Using its own MiXCR run on the PCR reads, TCRdb lists one record per CDR3 protein. The sample lists 180,000 or so distinct CDR3 sequences, 6.3% occurring once. This clonotype was counted ten times or more. Its antigen is not known. Sequencing was performed on PBMCs, taken before TCRalphabeta/CD19-depleted stem cell transplant. This TCR derives from a girl less than two years old with combined immunodeficiency, due to receive a stem cell transplant.

The CDR3 sequence is CSVRGLAGGPGELFF. In nucleotides, the CDR3 is TGCAGCGTTCGCGGACTAGCGGGAGGGCCCGGGGAGCTGTTTTTT. The rearrangement joins TRBV29-1 to TRBJ2-2, with 15 bases identical to TRBD2. The length of the CDR3 is 15 residues. Trimming at V came to 5 bases and at J to 6 bases, leaving 4 bases not matched to a gene. The germline V gene has CDR1 SQVTM and CDR2 ANQGSEA.